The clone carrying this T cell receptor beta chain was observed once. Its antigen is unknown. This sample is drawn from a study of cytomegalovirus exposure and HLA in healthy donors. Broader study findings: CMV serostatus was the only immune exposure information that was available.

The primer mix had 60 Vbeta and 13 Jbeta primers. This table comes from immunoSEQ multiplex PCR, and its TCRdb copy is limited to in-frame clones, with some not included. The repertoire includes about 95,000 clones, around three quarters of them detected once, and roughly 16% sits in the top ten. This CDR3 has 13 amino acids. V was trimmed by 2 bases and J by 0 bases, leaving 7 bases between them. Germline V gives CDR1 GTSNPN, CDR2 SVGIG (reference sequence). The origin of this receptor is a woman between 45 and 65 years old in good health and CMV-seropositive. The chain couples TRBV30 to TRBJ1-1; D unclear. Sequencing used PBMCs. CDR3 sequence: CAWSWAVNTEAFF. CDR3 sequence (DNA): TGTGCCTGGAGTTGGGCAGTGAACACTGAAGCTTTCTTT.